These T cell receptor beta chains were read from a single sample in a study of T-cell reconstitution after alpha-beta-depleted transplantation in children. TCRdb re-derived calls from the PCR reads in MiXCR, one entry per CDR3 protein. The data hold roughly 100,000 distinct CDR3 sequences, with roughly 8.8% observed a single time. The sequencing used PBMCs from the stem cell graft donor, collected from the stem cell graft. The origin of the receptors is a human donor who donated a stem cell graft to a child with congenital amegakaryocytic thrombocytopenia. The CDR3 runs from the conserved cysteine through the conserved F or W. D genes are given only for firm matches. Not all rows give a size; the values are once, few, many and, for expanded clones, a class.

v_gene: TRBV2
d_gene: TRBD1
abundance: -
j_gene: TRBJ2-2
CDR3aa: CASSERSGGNTGELFF
CDR3nt: TGTGCCAGCAGTGAAAGATCAGGGGGGAACACCGGGGAGCTGTTTTTT

v_gene: TRBV5-1
d_gene: -
abundance: -
j_gene: TRBJ2-4
CDR3aa: CASSLGIGAKNIQYF
CDR3nt: TGCGCCAGCAGCTTGGGCATAGGGGCCAAAAACATTCAGTACTTC

v_gene: TRBV12-3/TRBV12-4
d_gene: TRBD2
abundance: -
j_gene: TRBJ2-1
CDR3aa: CASSLRGSVYNEQFF
CDR3nt: TGTGCCAGCAGTTTACGCGGGAGCGTCTACAATGAGCAGTTCTTC

v_gene: TRBV20-1
d_gene: -
abundance: many
j_gene: TRBJ2-3
CDR3aa: CSAPPLGHTDTQYF
CDR3nt: TGCAGTGCCCCACCGCTCGGCCACACAGATACGCAGTATTTT

v_gene: TRBV5-1
d_gene: TRBD1
abundance: many
j_gene: TRBJ2-2
CDR3aa: CASSPGTATGELFF
CDR3nt: TGCGCCAGCAGCCCCGGGACAGCGACCGGGGAGCTGTTTTTT

v_gene: TRBV6-6
d_gene: -
abundance: many
j_gene: TRBJ1-3
CDR3aa: CAIGWSSSTIYF
CDR3nt: TGTGCCATAGGGTGGTCCAGCTCCACCATATATTTT

v_gene: TRBV6-1
d_gene: TRBD1
abundance: many
j_gene: TRBJ1-6
CDR3aa: CASSDNNRGRGGSPLHF
CDR3nt: TGTGCCAGCAGTGACAATAACAGGGGGCGAGGGGGTTCACCCCTCCACTTT

v_gene: TRBV28
d_gene: -
abundance: many
j_gene: TRBJ2-5
CDR3aa: CASSLIQETQYF
CDR3nt: TGTGCCAGCAGTTTGATCCAAGAGACCCAGTACTTC

v_gene: TRBV5-1
d_gene: TRBD2
abundance: few
j_gene: TRBJ2-3
CDR3aa: CASSRRLAGGSTDTQYF
CDR3nt: TGCGCCAGCAGCAGAAGACTAGCGGGGGGCTCCACAGATACGCAGTATTTT

v_gene: TRBV20-1
d_gene: -
abundance: many
j_gene: TRBJ1-6
CDR3aa: CSARGPGTYNSPLHF
CDR3nt: TGCAGTGCTAGAGGTCCAGGGACCTATAATTCACCCCTCCACTTT

v_gene: TRBV7-2
d_gene: -
abundance: many
j_gene: TRBJ1-5
CDR3aa: CASSSGGGSNQPQHF
CDR3nt: TGTGCCAGCAGCTCAGGCGGGGGGAGCAATCAGCCCCAGCATTTT

v_gene: TRBV28
d_gene: TRBD2
abundance: many
j_gene: TRBJ2-3
CDR3aa: CASSSRLAGSTDTQYF
CDR3nt: TGTGCCAGCAGTTCCCGACTAGCGGGGAGCACAGATACGCAGTATTTT

v_gene: TRBV11-2
d_gene: -
abundance: few
j_gene: TRBJ1-1
CDR3aa: CASSLDLGGATEAFF
CDR3nt: TGTGCCAGCAGCTTAGATCTAGGGGGGGCTACCGAAGCTTTCTTT

v_gene: TRBV21-1
d_gene: -
abundance: many
j_gene: TRBJ2-1
CDR3aa: CASRKIQGPRGNEQFF
CDR3nt: TGTGCCAGCAGGAAAATTCAGGGGCCGCGCGGCAATGAGCAGTTCTTC

v_gene: TRBV7-2
d_gene: -
abundance: many
j_gene: TRBJ1-4
CDR3aa: CASSLDPTNEKLFF
CDR3nt: TGTGCCAGCAGCTTAGACCCAACTAATGAAAAACTGTTTTTT

v_gene: TRBV15
d_gene: -
abundance: many
j_gene: TRBJ2-7
CDR3aa: CATSRASNSYEQYF
CDR3nt: TGTGCCACCAGCAGAGCGAGCAACTCCTACGAGCAGTACTTC

v_gene: TRBV5-5
d_gene: -
abundance: -
j_gene: TRBJ2-2
CDR3aa: CAISPGVTGELFF
CDR3nt: TGTGCCATCAGCCCAGGGGTCACCGGGGAGCTGTTTTTT

v_gene: TRBV6-6
d_gene: -
abundance: many
j_gene: TRBJ1-1
CDR3aa: CASSPNPGTEAFF
CDR3nt: TGTGCCAGCAGCCCGAACCCAGGGACTGAAGCTTTCTTT

v_gene: TRBV7-2
d_gene: -
abundance: many
j_gene: TRBJ2-7
CDR3aa: CASSLGGLVRSEQYF
CDR3nt: TGTGCCAGCAGCCTCGGCGGGCTAGTGAGATCCGAGCAGTACTTC

v_gene: TRBV27
d_gene: -
abundance: many
j_gene: TRBJ2-2
CDR3aa: CASTPHANTGELFF
CDR3nt: TGTGCCAGCACCCCCCACGCGAACACCGGGGAGCTGTTTTTT

v_gene: TRBV2
d_gene: -
abundance: few
j_gene: TRBJ1-6
CDR3aa: CASAQAGGSSYNSPLHF
CDR3nt: TGTGCCAGCGCCCAAGCGGGGGGGAGCTCCTATAATTCACCCCTCCACTTT

v_gene: TRBV28
d_gene: -
abundance: many
j_gene: TRBJ2-7
CDR3aa: CASKGNTLYEQYF
CDR3nt: TGTGCCAGCAAAGGGAATACCCTCTACGAGCAGTACTTC

v_gene: TRBV5-5
d_gene: -
abundance: many
j_gene: TRBJ2-5
CDR3aa: CASASPRGSPVETQYF
CDR3nt: TGTGCCAGCGCGTCTCCCCGGGGCTCCCCGGTGGAGACCCAGTACTTC

v_gene: TRBV20-1
d_gene: -
abundance: many
j_gene: TRBJ1-2
CDR3aa: CRAGTDYGYTF
CDR3nt: TGCAGGGCCGGGACGGACTATGGCTACACCTTC

v_gene: TRBV3-1
d_gene: -
abundance: many
j_gene: TRBJ2-5
CDR3aa: CASSQPADGETQYF
CDR3nt: TGTGCCAGCAGCCAGCCTGCGGACGGGGAGACCCAGTACTTC

v_gene: TRBV20-1
d_gene: -
abundance: many
j_gene: TRBJ1-5
CDR3aa: CSAREGIQPQHF
CDR3nt: TGCAGTGCAAGGGAGGGAATTCAGCCCCAGCATTTT

v_gene: TRBV3-1
d_gene: -
abundance: -
j_gene: TRBJ1-1
CDR3aa: CASSQVTGKAFF
CDR3nt: TGTGCCAGCAGCCAAGTTACGGGGAAAGCTTTCTTT

v_gene: TRBV5-1
d_gene: -
abundance: many
j_gene: TRBJ2-7
CDR3aa: CASSSLADSSYEQYF
CDR3nt: TGCGCCAGCAGCTCCCTAGCGGACAGCTCCTACGAGCAGTACTTC

v_gene: TRBV5-1
d_gene: -
abundance: many
j_gene: TRBJ2-5
CDR3aa: CASSFGTRAGQETQYF
CDR3nt: TGCGCCAGCAGCTTCGGGACTCGCGCGGGACAAGAGACCCAGTACTTC

v_gene: TRBV5-5
d_gene: -
abundance: many
j_gene: TRBJ2-2
CDR3aa: CASSFNIQGWAGELFF
CDR3nt: TGTGCCAGCAGCTTTAATATACAGGGTTGGGCCGGGGAGCTGTTTTTT

v_gene: TRBV4-1
d_gene: -
abundance: -
j_gene: TRBJ2-1
CDR3aa: CASSQDLGAGYYNEQFF
CDR3nt: TGCGCCAGCAGCCAAGATCTGGGGGCGGGATATTACAATGAGCAGTTCTTC

v_gene: TRBV7-6
d_gene: -
abundance: many
j_gene: TRBJ1-4
CDR3aa: CASSPRPPSVAEGKLFF
CDR3nt: TGTGCCAGCAGCCCTCGCCCCCCATCCGTAGCCGAGGGAAAACTGTTTTTT

v_gene: TRBV5-5
d_gene: -
abundance: many
j_gene: TRBJ1-5
CDR3aa: CASSFSDSNQPQHF
CDR3nt: TGTGCCAGCAGCTTCTCGGATAGCAATCAGCCCCAGCATTTT

v_gene: TRBV6-5
d_gene: -
abundance: many
j_gene: TRBJ1-1
CDR3aa: CASRGGHRATEAFF
CDR3nt: TGTGCCAGCAGAGGTGGTCACAGGGCCACTGAAGCTTTCTTT

v_gene: TRBV7-6
d_gene: -
abundance: many
j_gene: TRBJ2-5
CDR3aa: CASSPSLLETQYF
CDR3nt: TGTGCCAGCAGCCCCTCCCTGCTAGAGACCCAGTACTTC

v_gene: TRBV7-2
d_gene: -
abundance: many
j_gene: TRBJ1-1
CDR3aa: CASSLGAGRKAFF
CDR3nt: TGTGCCAGCAGCTTAGGGGCGGGTCGGAAAGCTTTCTTT

v_gene: TRBV7-2
d_gene: -
abundance: many
j_gene: TRBJ1-1
CDR3aa: CASSLAGGNTEAFF
CDR3nt: TGTGCCAGCAGCTTAGCCGGGGGAAACACTGAAGCTTTCTTT

v_gene: TRBV12-3/TRBV12-4
d_gene: TRBD2
abundance: many
j_gene: TRBJ2-3
CDR3aa: CASSPGASGGIADTQYF
CDR3nt: TGTGCCAGCAGTCCAGGGGCTAGCGGGGGGATAGCAGATACGCAGTATTTT

v_gene: TRBV3-1
d_gene: -
abundance: many
j_gene: TRBJ1-2
CDR3aa: CASTQEGYDYGYTF
CDR3nt: TGTGCCAGCACCCAGGAGGGGTACGACTATGGCTACACCTTC

v_gene: TRBV28
d_gene: -
abundance: many
j_gene: TRBJ1-1
CDR3aa: CATDITGSAEAFF
CDR3nt: TGTGCCACGGACATTACAGGTTCAGCTGAAGCTTTCTTT

v_gene: TRBV20-1
d_gene: TRBD2
abundance: many
j_gene: TRBJ2-7
CDR3aa: CSASPPGGNSEQYF
CDR3nt: TGCAGTGCTAGCCCGCCGGGAGGGAACTCCGAGCAGTACTTC

v_gene: TRBV28
d_gene: -
abundance: many
j_gene: TRBJ2-7
CDR3aa: CASLSPGSYEQYF
CDR3nt: TGTGCCAGCCTTTCCCCAGGGTCCTACGAGCAGTACTTC

v_gene: TRBV6-1
d_gene: TRBD1
abundance: -
j_gene: TRBJ2-6
CDR3aa: CASTRTGETGANGLTF
CDR3nt: TGTGCCAGCACCAGGACAGGGGAAACTGGGGCCAACGGCCTGACTTTC

v_gene: TRBV15
d_gene: -
abundance: -
j_gene: TRBJ2-2
CDR3aa: CATSRAPSGELFF
CDR3nt: TGTGCCACCAGCAGGGCCCCGTCCGGGGAGCTGTTTTTT

v_gene: TRBV20-1
d_gene: TRBD1
abundance: many
j_gene: TRBJ2-3
CDR3aa: CSARGPQGTDTQYF
CDR3nt: TGCAGTGCTAGAGGGCCACAGGGGACAGATACGCAGTATTTT

v_gene: TRBV5-1
d_gene: TRBD2
abundance: many
j_gene: TRBJ2-3
CDR3aa: CASSSEFGLASTDTQYF
CDR3nt: TGCGCCAGCAGCTCGGAGTTTGGACTAGCGAGCACAGATACGCAGTATTTT

v_gene: TRBV9
d_gene: -
abundance: many
j_gene: TRBJ2-5
CDR3aa: CASSADSGKGTQYF
CDR3nt: TGTGCCAGCAGCGCCGACAGCGGCAAGGGGACCCAGTACTTC

v_gene: TRBV20-1
d_gene: -
abundance: many
j_gene: TRBJ2-5
CDR3aa: CSARAPQTQYF
CDR3nt: TGCAGTGCTAGAGCCCCCCAGACCCAGTACTTC

v_gene: TRBV20-1
d_gene: TRBD1
abundance: many
j_gene: TRBJ2-5
CDR3aa: CSARDRDSQETQYF
CDR3nt: TGCAGTGCTAGAGATCGGGACAGTCAAGAGACCCAGTACTTC

v_gene: TRBV10-3
d_gene: TRBD1
abundance: many
j_gene: TRBJ2-7
CDR3aa: CAISLGQPYEQYF
CDR3nt: TGTGCCATCAGCCTGGGACAGCCCTACGAGCAGTACTTC

v_gene: TRBV7-2
d_gene: TRBD1
abundance: many
j_gene: TRBJ1-1
CDR3aa: CASSLGGQGANTEAFF
CDR3nt: TGTGCCAGCAGCCTAGGGGGACAGGGGGCGAACACTGAAGCTTTCTTT

v_gene: TRBV11-2
d_gene: TRBD2
abundance: many
j_gene: TRBJ2-2
CDR3aa: CASSPIPLAGGLGGELFF
CDR3nt: TGTGCCAGCAGCCCGATACCACTAGCGGGAGGTCTAGGCGGGGAGCTGTTTTTT

v_gene: TRBV5-1
d_gene: TRBD2
abundance: -
j_gene: TRBJ2-3
CDR3aa: CASSLGTSGRYGTDTQYF
CDR3nt: TGCGCCAGCAGCTTGGGGACTAGCGGGAGATATGGCACAGATACGCAGTATTTT